These 5 T cell receptor beta chains were all obtained from the same sample, sequenced in a study of beta chain features in type 1 diabetes. Study results and limitations: Type 1 diabetes patients showed a moderate but significant shortening of TCRB CDR3s in all four CD4+ subsets.

Every bit of the isolated RNA underwent reverse transcription, so sequencing read expressed TCRB transcripts. Profiling relied on immunoSEQ multiplex PCR, and the TCRdb table lists in-frame clones only, not all of them. In the table there are roughly 160,000 clones, around 8.6% of which are singletons. Their antigen targets remain unknown. The sample consisted of central memory CD4+ T cells from blood. These receptor sequences come from a woman aged 18-29 years with type 1 diabetes.

This clone was detected a few times. V is TRBV27 and J is TRBJ2-3; D is unclear. Germline lookup yields CDR1 MNHEY and CDR2 SMNVEV (reference sequence). Trimming took off 2 bases at V and 6 bases at J, with 9 bases between the two ends. CDR3 length equals 13 residues. The CDR3 reads CASSLATRDTQYF. CDR3 in DNA: TGTGCCAGCAGTTTAGCCACGCGGGATACGCAGTATTTT.

The table lists this clone with a few counts. The CDR3 protein is CASSVEGLAGVNSPLHF. The DNA of the CDR3 is TGTGCCAGCAGCGTAGAGGGGCTAGCAGGGGTTAATTCACCCCTCCACTTT. This chain links TRBV9 with TRBJ1-6, with D tentatively TRBD1 (6 bases). The CDR3 length is 17 residues. V was shortened by 0 bases and J by 6 bases, with 16 bases between the two germline ends. CDR1 and CDR2 from the germline V gene are SGDLS and YYNGEE.

The rearrangement links TRBV11-2 to TRBJ2-5, with 9 nucleotides matching TRBD1. Per the germline V gene, CDR1 is SGHAT and CDR2 is FQNNGV. The CDR3 extends over 15 amino acids. Trimming removed 5 bases from V and 5 bases from J; junction bases left unmatched: 9. The CDR3 spells CASSPRTGVGETQYF. The CDR3, as DNA: TGTGCCAGCAGCCCGCGGACAGGGGTTGGGGAGACCCAGTACTTC.

The V and J genes are TRBV7-8 and TRBJ2-2; D not certain. The CDR3 extends over 14 amino acids. V lost 1 base to trimming and J lost 2 bases, with 5 bases between them. Germline V gene lookup returns CDR1 SGHVS and CDR2 FQNEAQ. The CDR3 reads CASSLGRNTGELFF. In nucleotides, the CDR3 is TGTGCCAGCAGCTTAGGTAGAAACACCGGGGAGCTGTTTTTT. Using reference TRBV7-8 and TRBJ2-2 for the parts outside the CDR3, the full variable domain is GAGVSQSPRYKVAKRGQDVALRCDPISGHVSLFWYQQALGQGPEFLTYFQNEAQLDKSGLPSDRFFAERPEGSVSTLKIQRTQQEDSAVYLCASSLGRNTGELFFGEGSRLTVL.

This rearrangement joins TRBV20-1 to TRBJ2-6; D ambiguous. The CDR3 extends over 11 amino acids. CDR1 and CDR2 (germline): DFQATT, SNEGSKA (reference sequence). With 8 bases removed from V and 1 base from J, the gap between germline ends came to 3 bases. This CDR3 reads CSPSGANVLTF. The CDR3 DNA sequence: TGCAGTCCGTCTGGGGCCAACGTCCTGACTTTC.